Below are 31 T cell receptor beta chains sequenced from a single sample in a study of chemoradiotherapy in HPV16-positive cancers. Generated by immunoSEQ multiplex PCR, the TCRdb table keeps only in-frame clones and is missing some. The data hold around 13,000 clones, with approximately 80% observed a single time. The sample was collected from a patient who underwent chemoradiotherapy. All receptors come from a human donor with HPV-associated anogenital cancer.

The chain recombines TRBV9 with TRBJ1-1; possibly TRBD1 for D (6 bases). Germline V lookup: CDR1 SGDLS, CDR2 YYNGEE. The CDR3 has 16 amino acids. V gave up 10 bases and J gave up 1 base, with 23 bases separating them. The CDR3 loop is CASALGGVNKNTEAFF. The CDR3 DNA sequence: TGTGCCTCTGCTTTGGGGGGCGTGAATAAGAACACTGAAGCTTTCTTT.

The chain employs TRBV9 and TRBJ1-2; the match to TRBD1 covers 9 bases. Trimming removed 4 bases from V and 0 bases from J; junction bases left unmatched: 10. This CDR3 comprises 17 residues. Germline-derived CDR1 and CDR2 are SGDLS and YYNGEE. CDR3 loop: CASSSRDRVPSNYGYTF. The CDR3 DNA sequence: TGTGCCAGCAGCTCACGGGACAGGGTCCCCTCTAACTATGGCTACACCTTC.

The rearrangement joins TRBV6-5 to TRBJ2-1; TRBD1 matches at 7 bases. The length of the CDR3 is 15 residues. Germline lookup yields CDR1 MNHEY and CDR2 SVGAGI. Losses at the gene ends were 5 bases for V and 0 bases for J; bases not matched to a gene: 4. The CDR3 DNA reads TGTGCCAGCAGTCTGGGACAGACCTCCTACAATGAGCAGTTCTTC. This sequence encodes CASSLGQTSYNEQFF.

This clone was picked up one time. The chain recombines TRBV6-5 with TRBJ2-5, with 7 bases lining up with TRBD1. V lost 5 bases, J lost 5 bases, and 2 bases stayed unmatched. Germline V gives CDR1 MNHEY, CDR2 SVGAGI. This CDR3 region has 12 residues. The CDR3 is CASSQGDETQYF. CDR3 bases: TGTGCCAGCAGTCAGGGGGATGAGACCCAGTACTTC.

V is TRBV4-3 and J is TRBJ1-2, with 8 bases that match TRBD1. The V segment lost 1 base and the J segment 6 bases; nucleotides outside the gene matches: 4. Germline V lookup: CDR1 LGHNA, CDR2 YSLEER. CDR3 length: 14 residues. The DNA for the CDR3 is TGCGCCAGCAGCCAAGGGGGACAGGTCGATGGCTACACCTTC. It is translated as CASSQGGQVDGYTF.

This clone turned up a few times. V is TRBV2 and J is TRBJ2-3; 12 nucleotides agree with TRBD2. The junction had 4 bases not matched to a gene; V was cut back by 8 bases and J by 4 bases. The CDR3 contains 14 residues. Germline V gene data show CDR1 as SNHLY and CDR2 as FYNNEI. The DNA for the CDR3 is TGTGCCAGCGGGGCTAGCGGGGGGGCAGATACGCAGTATTTT. Encoded protein: CASGASGGADTQYF.

The rearrangement joins TRBV18 to TRBJ2-3, with D unresolved. V was clipped by 2 bases and J by 4 bases, with 4 bases between them. Germline lookup yields CDR1 KGHSH and CDR2 LQKENI. The CDR3 is 12 amino acids. The CDR3 nucleotides read TGTGCCAGCTCACCAGGCCCAGATACGCAGTATTTT. It codes for CASSPGPDTQYF.

The genes are TRBV4-3 and TRBJ1-6; TRBD1 agrees at 7 bases. CDR1 is LGHNA, CDR2 YSLEER, per germline. CDR3 length equals 15 residues. The V segment lost 4 bases and the J segment 0 bases; nucleotides outside the gene matches: 0. CDR3 sequence reads: CASSPGGSYNSPLHF. The CDR3 nucleotides are TGCGCCAGCAGCCCAGGGGGCTCCTATAATTCACCCCTCCACTTT.

The chain recombines TRBV2 with TRBJ1-3, with a weak D call TRBD1 (6 bases). In germline, CDR1 is SNHLY, CDR2 FYNNEI. V lost 6 bases and J 1 base, leaving 19 bases between the germline ends. The CDR3 covers 17 residues. In DNA, the CDR3 is TGTGCCAGCAGGGATGACAGGCCCTGGGGGTCTGGAAACACCATATATTTT. This gives the protein CASRDDRPWGSGNTIYF.

The chain employs TRBV7-8 and TRBJ2-5; D is unclear. Trimming took 0 bases from V and 2 from J, leaving 7 bases between them. Germline loops: CDR1 SGHVS, CDR2 FQNEAQ. This CDR3 spans 14 amino acids. DNA for the CDR3: TGTGCCAGCAGCTTAGCGGCCAGGCAAGAGACCCAGTACTTC. Its translation is CASSLAARQETQYF.

The CDR3 loop is CASSPFGSSWEPQHF. The DNA of the CDR3 is TGTGCCAGCAGCCCTTTCGGGTCCTCCTGGGAGCCCCAGCATTTT. The chain uses TRBV9 and TRBJ1-5; D not resolved. The CDR3 runs to 15 residues. CDR1 and CDR2 from the germline V gene are SGDLS and YYNGEE. Between the trimmed V and J ends, which lost 4 bases and 8 bases, there was a span of 19 bases.

Remarks on this clone: One end of the junction fails to match germline, which may point to a read error. The V call is TRBV6-5, the J call TRBJ2-4; 9 bases are a match to TRBD1. Germline-derived CDR1 and CDR2 are MNHEY and SVGAGI. The CDR3 has 13 amino acids. CDR3 amino acids: CASSYSRDRALHF. The CDR3 region has the DNA TGTGCCAGCAGTTACAGTAGGGACAGGGCCCTACACTTC.

This chain links TRBV5-4 with TRBJ1-5, with 8 bases matching TRBD1. Germline V gene sequence: CDR1 SGHNT, CDR2 YYREEE (reference sequence). CDR3 length: 16 residues. With 4 bases clipped from V and 7 bases from J, the junction kept 13 bases outside the gene matches. The CDR3 nucleotides are TGTGCCAGCAGCGGTGGTCCAGGGGGCGCTGGGCAGCCCCAGCATTTT. Translating gives CASSGGPGGAGQPQHF. Filled out from reference TRBV5-4 and TRBJ1-5, the complete variable domain reads ETGVTQSPTHLIKTRGQQVTLRCSSQSGHNTVSWYQQALGQGPQFIFQYYREEENGRGNFPPRFSGLQFPNYSSELNVNALELDDSALYLCASSGGPGGAGQPQHFGDGTRLSIL.

The J gene is TRBJ2-7, the V gene TRBV28; no clear D gene. Germline V gene lookup returns CDR1 MDHEN and CDR2 SYDVKM. The CDR3 covers 15 residues. The ends were cut back, 1 base at V and 0 bases at J, with 10 bases in the middle. As DNA, the CDR3 is TGTGCCAGCAGTTTATCGGGCACAGCCTCCTACGAGCAGTACTTC. Translating gives CASSLSGTASYEQYF.

This clone was detected only a few times. This chain connects TRBV6-1 to TRBJ2-7, with unresolved D. Per germline, CDR1 MNHNS and CDR2 SASEGT. The CDR3 extends over 12 amino acids. Trimming stripped 6 bases from V and 3 bases from J, with 9 bases between. The CDR3 nucleotides read TGTGCCAGCAGGCATCCTAGCTACGAGCAGTACTTC. Its translation is CASRHPSYEQYF.

The chain links TRBV4-2 to TRBJ2-5; D is undetermined. V was trimmed by 4 bases and J by 4 bases, leaving 7 bases between them. Germline values: CDR1 LGHNA, CDR2 YNFKEQ. CDR3 length equals 12 residues. The CDR3 DNA follows: TGTGCCAGCAGCCGAGAGAGAGAGACCCAGTACTTC. It is translated as CASSRERETQYF.

This chain joins TRBV6-6 and TRBJ2-1; 8 bases are shared with TRBD1. After removal of 7 bases from V and 4 bases from J, the junction contained 9 bases not matched to a gene. Per the germline V gene, CDR1 is MNHNY and CDR2 is SVGAGI (reference sequence). CDR3 length equals 15 residues. CDR3: CASIRRDRFYNEQFF. CDR3 DNA: TGTGCCAGCATTCGGAGGGACAGGTTTTACAATGAGCAGTTCTTC.

The chain joins TRBV4-3 to TRBJ1-1; no reliable D call. With 1 base removed from V and 7 bases from J, the gap between germline ends came to 13 bases. The CDR3 loop spans 14 amino acids. Germline V lookup: CDR1 LGHNA, CDR2 YSLEER. CDR3 DNA sequence: TGCGCCAGCAGCCAAGGGAGGGTGAGTAGTGAAGCTTTCTTT. Translating gives CASSQGRVSSEAFF.

This chain uses TRBV5-1 with TRBJ1-1; 9 nucleotides align to TRBD1. There are 15 residues in the CDR3. V lost 2 bases and J lost 5; bases outside the gene matches: 7. Germline V gene data show CDR1 as SGHRS and CDR2 as YFSETQ. CDR3 nucleotides: TGCGCCAGCAGCTTTGACAGGGGGGGAACAACTGAAGCTTTCTTT. This sequence encodes CASSFDRGGTTEAFF.

This chain links TRBV12-5 with TRBJ2-1; D is uncertain. CDR1 is LGHNT and CDR2 is FRNRAP in the germline V gene. The germline V and J ends were trimmed by 1 base and 5 bases, with 0 bases remaining between them. The CDR3 extends over 11 amino acids. The CDR3 loop reads CASGLDNEQFF. The CDR3 bases are TGTGCTAGTGGTTTGGACAATGAGCAGTTCTTC.

This chain links TRBV9 with TRBJ1-2; maybe TRBD1 (5 bases). The germline gives CDR1 SGDLS, CDR2 YYNGEE. The V end lost 3 bases, the J end lost 1 base, and 16 bases lay between the germline ends. The length of the CDR3 is 16 residues. CDR3 sequence (DNA): TGTGCCAGCAGCGACGAAGGGGCGATGGGTAACTATGGCTACACCTTC. This encodes CASSDEGAMGNYGYTF.

This chain joins TRBV6-4 and TRBJ2-3, with a tentative D call TRBD1 (5 bases). Trimming removed 3 bases at V and 3 bases at J, with 7 bases between. The CDR3 is 13 residues long. CDR1 is MRHNA, CDR2 SNTAGT, per germline. The chain's CDR3 is CASSEGATDTQYF. The DNA of the CDR3 is TGTGCCAGCAGTGAAGGGGCTACAGATACGCAGTATTTT.

This clone was recorded only once. The chain joins TRBV7-2 to TRBJ2-7; the match to TRBD1 covers 8 bases. The V segment lost 5 bases and the J segment 3 bases; nucleotides outside the gene matches: 6. Germline values: CDR1 SGHTA, CDR2 FQGNSA. CDR3 size: 14 residues. The CDR3 region has the DNA TGTGCCAGCAGCCTGACAGGGGCAAGCTACGAGCAGTACTTC. Encoded protein: CASSLTGASYEQYF.

This sequence joins TRBV27 and TRBJ2-1; no clear D. Trimming shortened V by 1 base and J by 10 bases, and 11 bases separated the two germline ends. Germline values: CDR1 MNHEY, CDR2 SMNVEV (reference sequence). The CDR3 runs 13 residues. In DNA form, the CDR3 reads TGTGCCAGCAGTTTATTCCGTGCCTGGGAGCAGTTCTTC. This codes for CASSLFRAWEQFF.

The genes are TRBV21-1 and TRBJ2-3; no check of the table's D call, TRBD2, against the DNA was made. TRBV21-1 is labeled a pseudogene. CDR3 size: 13 residues. This chain's CDR3 is CASSRGGSDTQYF. The CDR3 coding sequence is TGTGCCAGCTCGCGGGGGGGATCCGATACGCAGTATTTT.

This sequence joins TRBV7-9 and TRBJ1-4; TRBD1 is a possible D gene (5 bases). The V and J ends lost 3 bases and 9 bases respectively, with 11 bases between them. Germline V gives CDR1 SEHNR, CDR2 FQNEAQ (reference sequence). The length of the CDR3 is 13 residues. CDR3 protein: CASSFGTHQKLFF. CDR3 nucleotide sequence: TGTGCCAGCAGCTTCGGGACTCACCAAAAACTGTTTTTT.

The gene calls are TRBV9 and TRBJ2-1; D remains ambiguous. V lost 0 bases to trimming and J lost 1 base, with 8 bases between them. The CDR3 is 15 residues long. CDR1 and CDR2 from the germline V gene are SGDLS and YYNGEE. CDR3 DNA sequence: TGTGCCAGCAGCGTAGGTGGCGGATCCTACAATGAGCAGTTCTTC. It codes for CASSVGGGSYNEQFF.

The chain employs TRBV29-1 and TRBJ1-5; TRBD1 is a possible D gene (6 bases). V was trimmed by 6 bases and J by 4 bases, leaving 19 bases between them. Germline V gene sequence: CDR1 SQVTM, CDR2 ANQGSEA. This CDR3 has 15 residues. Here the CDR3 DNA reads TGCAGCGTAACCTTGGGGGGGCTCGGGAATCAGCCCCAGCATTTT. Residues: CSVTLGGLGNQPQHF.

This clone occurred a few times. The junction shows a germline mismatch at one end, possibly a read error. The chain couples TRBV2 to TRBJ1-4, with D perhaps matching TRBD1 (6 bases). The CDR3 is made up of 13 amino acids. Germline loops: CDR1 SNHLY, CDR2 FYNNEI. DNA of the CDR3: TGTGCCAGCAGTGAAACCCCGCTAGAGCGACAGGCATTT. Protein: CASSETPLERQAF.

The V and J genes are TRBV18 and TRBJ2-5; D might be TRBD1 (6 bases). The length of the CDR3 is 13 residues. Germline V gene lookup returns CDR1 KGHSH and CDR2 LQKENI. Trimming removed 1 base at V and 4 bases at J, with 7 bases between. The CDR3 coding sequence is TGTGCCAGCTCACCACTAGGGGGAGAGACCCAGTACTTC. Amino acids: CASSPLGGETQYF.

The chain is built from TRBV30 and TRBJ1-1, with TRBD1 identical over 7 bases. The germline gives CDR1 GTSNPN, CDR2 SVGIG (reference sequence). The length of the CDR3 is 13 residues. The V gene end was trimmed by 3 bases and the J gene end by 2 bases; junction bases not matched to a gene: 3. Here the CDR3 reads CAWSQGDNTEAFF. DNA of the CDR3: TGTGCCTGGAGCCAGGGGGATAACACTGAAGCTTTCTTT. Full variable domain (missing parts from reference TRBV30 and TRBJ1-1): SQTIHQWPATLVQPVGSPLSLECTVEGTSNPNLYWYRQAAGRGLQLLFYSVGIGQISSEVPQNLSASRPQDRQFILSSKKLLLSDSGFYLCAWSQGDNTEAFFGQGTRLTVV.